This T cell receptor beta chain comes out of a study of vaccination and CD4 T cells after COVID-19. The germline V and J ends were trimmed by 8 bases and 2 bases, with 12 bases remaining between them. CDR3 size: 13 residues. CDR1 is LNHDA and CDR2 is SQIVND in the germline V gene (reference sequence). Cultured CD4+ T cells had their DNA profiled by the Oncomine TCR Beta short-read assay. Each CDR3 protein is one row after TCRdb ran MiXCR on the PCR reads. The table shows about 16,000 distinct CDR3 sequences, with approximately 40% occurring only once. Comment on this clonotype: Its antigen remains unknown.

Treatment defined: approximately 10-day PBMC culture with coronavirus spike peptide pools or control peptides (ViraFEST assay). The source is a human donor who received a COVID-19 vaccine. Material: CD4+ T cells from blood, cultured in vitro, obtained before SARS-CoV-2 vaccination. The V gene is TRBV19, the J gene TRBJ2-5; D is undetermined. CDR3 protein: CASRFGPQETQYF. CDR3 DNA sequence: TGTGCCAGTCGCTTTGGTCCTCAAGAGACCCAGTACTTC.